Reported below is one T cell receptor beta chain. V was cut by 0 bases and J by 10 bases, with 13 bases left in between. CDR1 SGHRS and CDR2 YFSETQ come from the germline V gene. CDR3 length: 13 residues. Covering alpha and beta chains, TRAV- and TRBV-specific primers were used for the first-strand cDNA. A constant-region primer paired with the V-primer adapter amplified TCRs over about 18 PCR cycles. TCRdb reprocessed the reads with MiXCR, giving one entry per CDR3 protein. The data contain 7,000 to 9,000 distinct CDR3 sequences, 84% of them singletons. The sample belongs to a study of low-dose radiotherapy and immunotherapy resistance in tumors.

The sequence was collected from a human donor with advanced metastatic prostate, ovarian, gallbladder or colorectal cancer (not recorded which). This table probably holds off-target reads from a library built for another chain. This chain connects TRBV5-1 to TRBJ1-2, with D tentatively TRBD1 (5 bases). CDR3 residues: CASSLVREENYTF. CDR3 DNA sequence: TGCGCCAGCAGCTTGGTCAGGGAGGAAAACTACACCTTC.